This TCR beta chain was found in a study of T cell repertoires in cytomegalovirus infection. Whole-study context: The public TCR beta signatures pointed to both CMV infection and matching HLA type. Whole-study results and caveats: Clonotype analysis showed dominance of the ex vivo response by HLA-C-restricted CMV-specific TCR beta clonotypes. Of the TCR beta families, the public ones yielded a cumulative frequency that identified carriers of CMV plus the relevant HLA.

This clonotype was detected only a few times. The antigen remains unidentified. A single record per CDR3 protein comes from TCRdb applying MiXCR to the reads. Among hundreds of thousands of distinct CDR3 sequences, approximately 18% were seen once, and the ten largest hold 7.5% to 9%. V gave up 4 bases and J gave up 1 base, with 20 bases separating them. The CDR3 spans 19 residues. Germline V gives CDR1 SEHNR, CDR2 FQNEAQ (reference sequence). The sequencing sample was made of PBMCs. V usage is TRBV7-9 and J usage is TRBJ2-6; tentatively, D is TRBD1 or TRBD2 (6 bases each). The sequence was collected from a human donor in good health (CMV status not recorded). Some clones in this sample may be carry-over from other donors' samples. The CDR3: CASSYGGGRVSSGANVLTF. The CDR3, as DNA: TGTGCCAGCAGCTATGGAGGGGGTCGGGTTAGTTCTGGGGCCAACGTCCTGACTTTC.